The entry that follows covers one T cell receptor beta chain sequence. The sample originates from a study of blood T cell repertoires in COVID-19. The overall study: Sites in the United States, Italy and Spain provided acute and convalescent COVID-19 samples. T cells, B-cell-depleted T cells, or PBMCs supplied cDNA or gDNA.

The data were produced by immunoSEQ multiplex PCR, yet TCRdb's version contains in-frame clones alone and is incomplete. This table has a few hundred thousand clones, around 85% appearing once. The cohort comprised adults aged about 18 to 100 years residing in approximately 25 US areas. Clinical history reported by participants formed the basis on which cohorts were assigned. V shed 7 bases and J shed 2 bases, with 9 bases lying between them. Germline V CDR1 and CDR2: LNHDA, SQIVND (reference sequence). The CDR3 loop spans 14 amino acids. This sequence joins TRBV19 and TRBJ1-6, with D hard to call. The sample consisted of PBMCs or T cells enriched from blood (not recorded which). The TCR originated in a woman between 45 and 60 years old in a cohort exposed to, infected with or recovered from COVID-19 (not recorded which). The DNA for the CDR3 is TGTGCCAGTATGGGCATGACCTATAATTCACCCCTCCACTTT. Amino acid sequence: CASMGMTYNSPLHF. The full variable domain, its missing parts supplied by reference TRBV19 and TRBJ1-6, is DGGITQSPKYLFRKEGQNVTLSCEQNLNHDAMYWYRQDPGQGLRLIYYSQIVNDFQKGDIAEGYSVSREKKESFPLTVTSAQKNPTAFYLCASMGMTYNSPLHFGNGTRLTVT.